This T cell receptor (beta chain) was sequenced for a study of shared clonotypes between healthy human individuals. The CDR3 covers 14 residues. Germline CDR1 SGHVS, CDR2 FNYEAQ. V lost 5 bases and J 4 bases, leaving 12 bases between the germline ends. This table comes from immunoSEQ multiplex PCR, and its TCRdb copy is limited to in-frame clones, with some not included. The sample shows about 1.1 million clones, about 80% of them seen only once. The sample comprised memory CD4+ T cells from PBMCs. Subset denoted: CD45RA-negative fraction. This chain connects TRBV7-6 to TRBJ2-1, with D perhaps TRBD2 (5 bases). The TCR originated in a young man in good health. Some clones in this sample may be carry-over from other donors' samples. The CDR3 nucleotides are TGTGCCAGCAGCAGAACGACTACGTACAATGAGCAGTTCTTC. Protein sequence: CASSRTTTYNEQFF.